This T cell receptor (beta chain) was identified during a study of blood T cell repertoires in COVID-19 (TCRdb year 2020). For the wider study: The collaborator samples originated in the United States, Italy and Spain and spanned the acute and convalescent phases of COVID-19. The prospective study material was composed of cDNA or gDNA derived from T cells, B-cell-depleted T cells, or PBMCs. The samples were drawn from the first 160 participants of the ongoing ImmuneRACE study and from 1,254 subjects provided by 6 global collaborators. A freely available public database, intended as a resource for researchers studying the immune response to SARS-CoV-2, is where the repertoires were released. Nearly every sample came with metadata listing a de-identified subject ID, COVID-19 status, age in years and sex. Subjects who had been exposed to COVID-19, were actively infected with it, or had recovered from it provided the deeply sampled blood TCRbeta repertoires that made up the dataset. HLA class I and class II types, where available, came from metadata supplied by the sample provider rather than from assay-based typing.

To note about this clone: It lacks a known antigen. No qualities accompany the bases; no much larger clone lies one base away.

TCRbeta CDR3 regions were amplified from genomic DNA using the immunoSEQ Assay, a bias-controlled multiplex PCR. From the authors' description of their analysis: The number of nucleated cells in each sample was estimated by amplification of reference gene primers within the assay. To quantify the absolute abundance of each unique TCRbeta CDR3 rearrangement, sequence reads were collapsed and filtered. For each sample, productive Simpson clonality was calculated as the square root of Simpson's diversity index over productive rearrangements. TCRdb retrieved this table from immuneACCESS and kept in-frame rearrangements only. Not all clones are present; in checked studies, unresolved V genes account for under half, and no reason is known for the remainder. The V and J calls and clone size come from that table; D and trimming were worked out from the DNA. In this sample the table shows 200,000 to 300,000 clones, about 90% of which occur a single time. The ten largest clones take up 3% to 4% of the sample.

Overall study results and their limits: The quantity of clinical and demographic metadata differed by source and by participant and was supplied without curation.

In the prospective study, participants were about 18 to 95 years old, resided in about two dozen geographic areas of the United States, and were enrolled through a virtual design. In the prospective study, participants were assigned to cohorts based on the clinical history participants reported in a screening survey and a study questionnaire. Each participant in the prospective study had whole blood, serum and a nasopharyngeal or oropharyngeal swab collected by mobile phlebotomists. Participants in the prospective study had the option to provide additional blood draws and questionnaires over a roughly 2-month period. Blood samples from the prospective study were shipped frozen or at room temperature prior to DNA extraction. This clonotype was sampled from a woman between 35 and 50 years old with acute COVID-19. Sequencing was carried out using PBMCs or T cells enriched from blood (not recorded which).

The CDR3 region: CASSSPTSADEEQYF. At the DNA level, the sequence is TGTGCCAGCAGCTCGCCGACTAGCGCGGACGAGGAGCAGTACTTC. The V and J genes are TRBV5-4 and TRBJ2-7; 8 of the junction bases match TRBD2. From the cysteine through the phenylalanine, the CDR3 covers 15 amino acids. This entry keeps only the CDR3 DNA: 45 bases, framed from base 1. The germline V gene (reference sequence) provides CDR1 SGHNT and CDR2 YYREEE. Germline trimming amounts to 3 bases on V and 7 bases on J, with 12 as the count of junction bases outside the gene matches.